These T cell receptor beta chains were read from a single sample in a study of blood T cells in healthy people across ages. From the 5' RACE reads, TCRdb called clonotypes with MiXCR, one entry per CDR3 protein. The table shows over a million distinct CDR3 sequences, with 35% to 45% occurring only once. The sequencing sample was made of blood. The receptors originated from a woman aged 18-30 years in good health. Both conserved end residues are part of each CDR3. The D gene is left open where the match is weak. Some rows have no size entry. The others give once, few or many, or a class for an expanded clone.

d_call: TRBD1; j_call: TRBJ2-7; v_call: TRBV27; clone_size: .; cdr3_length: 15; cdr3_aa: CASSWAQGWPYEQYF; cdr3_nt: TGTGCCAGCAGTTGGGCACAGGGGTGGCCCTACGAGCAGTACTTC
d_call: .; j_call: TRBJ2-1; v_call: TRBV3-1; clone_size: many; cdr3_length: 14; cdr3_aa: CASSQAGSYNEQFF; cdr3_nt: TGTGCCAGCAGCCAAGCTGGCTCCTACAATGAGCAGTTCTTC
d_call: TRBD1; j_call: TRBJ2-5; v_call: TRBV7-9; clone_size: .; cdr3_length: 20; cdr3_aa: CASSFRLGQGRLAVWETQYF; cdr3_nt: TGTGCCAGCAGCTTTAGGTTGGGACAGGGTCGTCTAGCGGTGTGGGAGACCCAGTACTTC
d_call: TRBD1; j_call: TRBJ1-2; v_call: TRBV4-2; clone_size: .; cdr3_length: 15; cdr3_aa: CASSQETGDTYGYTF; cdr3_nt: TGTGCCAGCAGCCAAGAGACAGGGGATACCTATGGCTACACCTTC
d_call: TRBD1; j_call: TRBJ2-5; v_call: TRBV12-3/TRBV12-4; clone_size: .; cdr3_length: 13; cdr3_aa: CASSDRAQETQYF; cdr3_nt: TGTGCCAGCAGTGACAGGGCCCAAGAGACCCAGTACTTC
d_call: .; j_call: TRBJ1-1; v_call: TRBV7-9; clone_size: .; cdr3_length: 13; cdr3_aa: CASSPPAYTEAFF; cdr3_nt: TGTGCCAGCAGCCCCCCTGCATACACTGAAGCTTTCTTT
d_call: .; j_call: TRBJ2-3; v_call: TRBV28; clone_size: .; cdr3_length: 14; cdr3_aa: CASSFPGVTDTQYF; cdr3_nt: TGTGCCAGCAGTTTCCCAGGGGTCACAGATACGCAGTATTTT
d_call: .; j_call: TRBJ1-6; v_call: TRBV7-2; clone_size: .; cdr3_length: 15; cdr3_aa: CASSLSLGADSPLHF; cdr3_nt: TGTGCCAGCAGCTTAAGTCTAGGGGCGGATTCACCCCTCCACTTT
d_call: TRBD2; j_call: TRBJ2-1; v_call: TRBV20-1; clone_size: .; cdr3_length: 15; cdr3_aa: CSARDRREGYGEQFF; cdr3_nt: TGCAGTGCTAGAGATCGACGGGAGGGCTACGGTGAGCAGTTCTTC
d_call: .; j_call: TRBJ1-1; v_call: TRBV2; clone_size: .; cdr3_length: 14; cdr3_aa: CVSTDGRGYTEAFF; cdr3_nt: TGTGTCAGCACCGACGGAAGGGGTTACACTGAAGCTTTCTTT
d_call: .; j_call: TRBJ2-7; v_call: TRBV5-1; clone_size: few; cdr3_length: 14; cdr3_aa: CASSLPFGVYEQYF; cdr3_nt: TGCGCCAGCAGCTTGCCTTTCGGGGTCTACGAGCAGTACTTC
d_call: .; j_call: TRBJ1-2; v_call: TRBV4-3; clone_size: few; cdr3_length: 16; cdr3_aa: CASSQGSSDWNYGYTF; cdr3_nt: TGCGCCAGCAGCCAGGGATCCTCGGACTGGAACTATGGCTACACCTTC
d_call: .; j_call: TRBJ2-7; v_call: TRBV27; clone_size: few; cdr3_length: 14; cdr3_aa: CASSLKWGSYEQYF; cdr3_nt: TGTGCCAGCAGTTTAAAATGGGGATCCTACGAGCAGTACTTC
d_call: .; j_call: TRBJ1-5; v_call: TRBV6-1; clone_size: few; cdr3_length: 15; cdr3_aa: CASRNTQSKLWPQHF; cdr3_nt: TGTGCCAGCAGGAACACCCAATCGAAGCTTTGGCCCCAGCATTTT
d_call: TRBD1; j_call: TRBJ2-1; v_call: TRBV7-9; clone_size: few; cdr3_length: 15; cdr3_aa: CASSLSRGLYNEQFF; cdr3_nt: TGTGCCAGCAGCTTATCCAGGGGGCTCTACAATGAGCAGTTCTTC
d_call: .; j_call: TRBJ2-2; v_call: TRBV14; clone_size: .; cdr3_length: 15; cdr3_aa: CASSPKATVTGELFF; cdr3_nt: TGTGCCAGCAGCCCTAAAGCCACAGTTACCGGGGAGCTGTTTTTT
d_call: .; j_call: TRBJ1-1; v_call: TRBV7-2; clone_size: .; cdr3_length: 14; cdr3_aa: CASSLNSGPSEAFF; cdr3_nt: TGTGCCAGCAGCTTAAATTCGGGGCCATCCGAAGCTTTCTTT
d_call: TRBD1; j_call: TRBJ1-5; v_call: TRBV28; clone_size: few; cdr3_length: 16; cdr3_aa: CASTPTGTGDNQPQHF; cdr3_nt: TGTGCCAGCACCCCTACCGGGACAGGGGACAATCAGCCCCAGCATTTT
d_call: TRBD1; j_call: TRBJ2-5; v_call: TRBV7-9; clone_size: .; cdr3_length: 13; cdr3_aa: CASGPGGYNEQYF; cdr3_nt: TGTGCCAGCGGACCAGGGGGCTACAATGAGCAGTACTTC
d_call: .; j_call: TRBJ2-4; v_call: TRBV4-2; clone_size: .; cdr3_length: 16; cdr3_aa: CASSLEEQLAKNIQYF; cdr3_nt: TGTGCCAGCAGCCTGGAGGAGCAACTAGCCAAAAACATTCAGTACTTC
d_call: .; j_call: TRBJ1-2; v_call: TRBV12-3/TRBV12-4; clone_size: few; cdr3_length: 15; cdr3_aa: CASSSPWGLNYGYTF; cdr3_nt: TGTGCCAGCAGTTCACCCTGGGGGCTTAACTATGGCTACACCTTC
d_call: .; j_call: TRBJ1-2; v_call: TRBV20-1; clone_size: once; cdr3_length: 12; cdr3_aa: CSATGDSYGYTF; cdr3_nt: TGCAGTGCTACAGGAGACAGCTATGGCTACACCTTC
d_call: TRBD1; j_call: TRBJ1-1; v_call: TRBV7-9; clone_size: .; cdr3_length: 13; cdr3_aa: CASSPWDSTEAFF; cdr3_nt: TGTGCCAGCAGCCCCTGGGACAGCACTGAAGCTTTCTTT
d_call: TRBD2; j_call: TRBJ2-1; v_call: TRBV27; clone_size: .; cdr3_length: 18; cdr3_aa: CASSLFLAETLAYNEQFF; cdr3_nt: TGTGCCAGCAGTTTATTCCTAGCGGAAACCCTTGCCTACAATGAGCAGTTCTTC
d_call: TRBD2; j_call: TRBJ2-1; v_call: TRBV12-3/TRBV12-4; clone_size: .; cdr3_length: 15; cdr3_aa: CASSYSGRQDNEQFF; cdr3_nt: TGTGCCAGCAGCTACAGCGGGAGGCAGGACAATGAGCAGTTCTTC
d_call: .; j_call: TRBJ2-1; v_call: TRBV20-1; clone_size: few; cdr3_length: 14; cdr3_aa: CSARQRHSYNEQFF; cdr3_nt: TGCAGTGCTAGACAGCGGCACTCCTACAATGAGCAGTTCTTC
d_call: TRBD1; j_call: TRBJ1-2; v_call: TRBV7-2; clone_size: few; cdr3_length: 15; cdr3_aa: CASSYTGQGGLGYTF; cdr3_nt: TGTGCCAGCAGCTACACGGGACAGGGGGGCCTTGGCTACACCTTC
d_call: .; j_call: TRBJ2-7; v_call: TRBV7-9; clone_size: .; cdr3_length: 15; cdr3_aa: CASSSWQTSSYEQYF; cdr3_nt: TGTGCCAGCAGCTCCTGGCAGACGAGCTCCTACGAGCAGTACTTC
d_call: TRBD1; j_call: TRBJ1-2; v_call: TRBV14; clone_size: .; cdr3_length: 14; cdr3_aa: CASSQGGQGCGYTF; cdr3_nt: TGTGCCAGCAGCCAAGGCGGACAGGGATGTGGCTACACCTTC
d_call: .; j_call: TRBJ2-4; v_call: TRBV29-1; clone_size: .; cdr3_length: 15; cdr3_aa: CSAPRGGLAKNIQYF; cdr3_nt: TGCAGCGCCCCGAGGGGGGGACTAGCCAAAAACATTCAGTACTTC
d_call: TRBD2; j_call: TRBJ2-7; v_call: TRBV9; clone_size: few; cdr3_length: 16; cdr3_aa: CASSPHLGLAGSEQYF; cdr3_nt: TGCGCCAGCAGCCCCCATTTGGGACTAGCGGGGTCCGAGCAGTACTTC
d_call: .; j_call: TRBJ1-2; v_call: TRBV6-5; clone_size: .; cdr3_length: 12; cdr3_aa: CASRPTGCGYTF; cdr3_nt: TGTGCCAGCAGACCCACAGGGTGTGGCTACACCTTC
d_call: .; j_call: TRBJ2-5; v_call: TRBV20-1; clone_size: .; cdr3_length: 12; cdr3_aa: CSARVVQETQYF; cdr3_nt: TGCAGTGCTAGAGTGGTCCAAGAGACCCAGTACTTC
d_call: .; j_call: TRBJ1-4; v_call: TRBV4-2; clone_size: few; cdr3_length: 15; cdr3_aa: CASSQRGATNEKLFF; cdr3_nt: TGTGCCAGCAGCCAGCGGGGAGCAACTAATGAAAAACTGTTTTTT
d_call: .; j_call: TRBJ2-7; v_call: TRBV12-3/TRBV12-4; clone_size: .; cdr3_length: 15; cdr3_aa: CASSPSRRNSYERYF; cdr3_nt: TGTGCCAGCAGTCCTTCCCGACGGAACTCCTACGAGCGGTACTTC
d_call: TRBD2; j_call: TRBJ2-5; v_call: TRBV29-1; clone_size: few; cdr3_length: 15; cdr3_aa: CSPSPLAGSRETQYF; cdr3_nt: TGCAGCCCTTCCCCCCTAGCGGGGTCCCGGGAGACCCAGTACTTC
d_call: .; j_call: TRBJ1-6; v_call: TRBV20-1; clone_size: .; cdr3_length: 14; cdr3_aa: CSAREPGVNSPLHF; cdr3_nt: TGCAGTGCTAGAGAACCAGGGGTTAACTCACCCCTCCACTTT
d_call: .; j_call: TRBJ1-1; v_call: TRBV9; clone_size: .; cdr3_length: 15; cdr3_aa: CASSVVSGWNTEAFF; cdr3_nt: TGTGCCAGCAGCGTAGTATCAGGGTGGAACACTGAAGCTTTCTTT
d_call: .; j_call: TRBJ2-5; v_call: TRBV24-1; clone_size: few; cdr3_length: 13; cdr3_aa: CATSETYRETQYF; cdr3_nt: TGTGCCACCAGTGAGACGTACAGGGAGACCCAGTACTTC
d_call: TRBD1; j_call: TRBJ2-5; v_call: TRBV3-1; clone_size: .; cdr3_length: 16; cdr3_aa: CASSQCSGTGEKTQYF; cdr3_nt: TGTGCCAGCAGCCAATGTTCCGGGACAGGGGAAAAGACCCAGTACTTC
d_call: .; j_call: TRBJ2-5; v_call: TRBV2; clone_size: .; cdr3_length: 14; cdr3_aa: CASSDPGSRDRQYF; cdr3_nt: TGTGCCAGCAGTGACCCAGGGTCCAGGGATAGGCAGTACTTC
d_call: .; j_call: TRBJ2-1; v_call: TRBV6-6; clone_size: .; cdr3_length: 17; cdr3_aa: CASSYPEYPNRGNERFF; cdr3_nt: TGTGCCAGCAGTTACCCTGAGTATCCGAACCGGGGCAATGAGCGGTTCTTC
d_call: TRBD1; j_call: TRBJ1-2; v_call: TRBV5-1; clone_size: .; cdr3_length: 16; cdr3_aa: CASSAETTGGVYGYTF; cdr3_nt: TGCGCCAGCAGCGCCGAAACTACAGGGGGTGTTTATGGCTACACCTTC
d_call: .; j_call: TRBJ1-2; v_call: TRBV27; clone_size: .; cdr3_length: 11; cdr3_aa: CASSGLGGYTF; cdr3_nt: TGTGCCAGCAGTGGACTCGGAGGCTACACCTTC
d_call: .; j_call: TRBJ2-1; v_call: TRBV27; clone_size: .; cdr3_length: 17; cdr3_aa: CASSPLPQTTRGNEQFF; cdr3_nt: TGTGCCAGCAGTCCGTTGCCCCAGACCACGAGGGGCAATGAGCAGTTCTTC
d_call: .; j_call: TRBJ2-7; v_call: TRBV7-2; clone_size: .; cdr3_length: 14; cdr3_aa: CASSRKTVHYEQYF; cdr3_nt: TGTGCCAGCAGCCGAAAGACAGTTCACTACGAGCAGTACTTC
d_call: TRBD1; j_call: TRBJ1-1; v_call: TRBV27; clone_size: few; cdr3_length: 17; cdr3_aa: CASSNRDRGRMNTEAFF; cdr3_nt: TGTGCCAGCAGTAACCGGGACAGGGGCCGGATGAACACTGAAGCTTTCTTT
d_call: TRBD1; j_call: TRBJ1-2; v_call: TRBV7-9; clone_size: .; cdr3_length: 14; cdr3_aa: CASSTRQGGGGYTF; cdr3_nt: TGTGCCAGCAGCACTCGACAGGGAGGTGGGGGCTACACCTTC
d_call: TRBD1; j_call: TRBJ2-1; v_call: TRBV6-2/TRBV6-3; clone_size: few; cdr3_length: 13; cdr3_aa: CASSYRDSNEQFF; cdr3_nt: TGTGCCAGCAGTTACCGGGACAGCAATGAGCAGTTCTTC
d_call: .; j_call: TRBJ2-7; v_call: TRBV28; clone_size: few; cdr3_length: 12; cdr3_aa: CASKRDTYEQYF; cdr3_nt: TGTGCCAGCAAAAGAGACACATACGAGCAGTACTTC
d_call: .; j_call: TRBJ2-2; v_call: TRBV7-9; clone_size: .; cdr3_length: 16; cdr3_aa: CASTIAAPLGTGELFF; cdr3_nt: TGTGCCAGCACCATAGCGGCCCCCTTGGGGACCGGGGAGCTGTTTTTT
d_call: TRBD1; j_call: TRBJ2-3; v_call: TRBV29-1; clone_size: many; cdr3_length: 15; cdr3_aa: CSVDLRDRSTDTQYF; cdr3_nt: TGCAGCGTTGATCTCCGGGACAGAAGCACAGATACGCAGTATTTT
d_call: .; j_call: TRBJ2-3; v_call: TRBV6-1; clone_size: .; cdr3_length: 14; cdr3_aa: CASSEARPARTQYF; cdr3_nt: TGTGCCAGCAGTGAAGCGAGACCAGCCAGGACGCAGTATTTT